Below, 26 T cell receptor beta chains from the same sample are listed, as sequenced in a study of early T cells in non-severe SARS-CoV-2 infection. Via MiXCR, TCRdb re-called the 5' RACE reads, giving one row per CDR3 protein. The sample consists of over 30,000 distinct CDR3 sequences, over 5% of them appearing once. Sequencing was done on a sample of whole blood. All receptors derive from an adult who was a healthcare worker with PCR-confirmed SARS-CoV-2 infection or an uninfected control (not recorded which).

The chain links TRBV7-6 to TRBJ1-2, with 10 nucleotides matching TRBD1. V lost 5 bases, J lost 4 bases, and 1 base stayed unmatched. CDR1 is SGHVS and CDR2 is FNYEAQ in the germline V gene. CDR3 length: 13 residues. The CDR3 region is CASSGQGGYGYTF. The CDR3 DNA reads TGTGCCAGCAGCGGACAGGGGGGCTATGGCTACACCTTC.

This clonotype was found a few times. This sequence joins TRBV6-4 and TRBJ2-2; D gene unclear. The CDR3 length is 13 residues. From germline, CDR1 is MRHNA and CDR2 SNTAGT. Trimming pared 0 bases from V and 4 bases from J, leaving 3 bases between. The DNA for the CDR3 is TGTGCCAGCAGTGACTCGGTCACCGGGGAGCTGTTTTTT. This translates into CASSDSVTGELFF.

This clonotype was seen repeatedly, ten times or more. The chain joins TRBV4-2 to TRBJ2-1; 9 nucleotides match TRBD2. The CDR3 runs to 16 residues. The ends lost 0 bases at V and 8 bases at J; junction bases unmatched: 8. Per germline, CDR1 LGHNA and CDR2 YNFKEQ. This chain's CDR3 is CASSQEGGGASDEQFF. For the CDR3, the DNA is TGTGCCAGCAGCCAAGAAGGCGGGGGGGCCAGTGATGAGCAGTTCTTC.

CDR3 nucleotides: TGTGCCAGCAGCGAAGAGGGACTGATCTCTGGAAACACCATATATTTT. This sequence encodes CASSEEGLISGNTIYF. The chain joins TRBV7-2 to TRBJ1-3; D possibly corresponds to TRBD1 (5 bases). Germline-derived CDR1 and CDR2 are SGHTA and FQGNSA. CDR3 length equals 16 residues. Trimming left V 5 bases short and J 0 bases short, with 14 bases between.

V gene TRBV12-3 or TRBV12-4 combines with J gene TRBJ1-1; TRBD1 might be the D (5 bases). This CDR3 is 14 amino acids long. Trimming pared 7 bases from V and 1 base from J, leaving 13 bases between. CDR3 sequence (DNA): TGTGCCAGCATCCTAGGAGACAGGAACACTGAAGCTTTCTTT. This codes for CASILGDRNTEAFF.

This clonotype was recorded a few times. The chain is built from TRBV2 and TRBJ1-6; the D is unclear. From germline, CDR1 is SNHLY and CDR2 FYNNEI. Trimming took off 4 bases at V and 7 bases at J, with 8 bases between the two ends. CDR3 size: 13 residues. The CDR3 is CASSVGDNSPLHF. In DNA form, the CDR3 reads TGTGCCAGCAGTGTGGGAGACAATTCACCCCTCCACTTT.

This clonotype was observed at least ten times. CDR3 sequence (DNA): TGTGCCAGCAGTTTTGGTAAGGGGGTGAATGAGCAGTTCTTC. Its translation: CASSFGKGVNEQFF. This chain uses TRBV12-3 or TRBV12-4 with TRBJ2-1, with a tentative D call TRBD1 (6 bases). This CDR3 is 14 amino acids long. The ends were cut back, 3 bases at V and 7 bases at J, with 13 bases in the middle.

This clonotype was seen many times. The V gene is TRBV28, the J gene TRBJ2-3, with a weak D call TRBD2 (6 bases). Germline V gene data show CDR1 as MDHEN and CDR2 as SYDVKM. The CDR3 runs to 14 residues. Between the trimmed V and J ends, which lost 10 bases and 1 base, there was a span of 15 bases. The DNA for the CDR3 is TGTGCCACCACGGGAGTCCTTGGCACAGATACGCAGTATTTT. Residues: CATTGVLGTDTQYF.

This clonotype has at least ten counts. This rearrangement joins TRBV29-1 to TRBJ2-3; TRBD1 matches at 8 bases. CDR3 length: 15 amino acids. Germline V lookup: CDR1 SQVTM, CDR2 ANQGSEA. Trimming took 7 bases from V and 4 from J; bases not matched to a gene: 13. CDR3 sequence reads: CSARSTGTGPDTQYF. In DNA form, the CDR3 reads TGCAGCGCCCGATCCACAGGGACAGGACCAGATACGCAGTATTTT.

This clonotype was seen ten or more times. This CDR3 is CASSYFEPIQETQYF. Here the CDR3 DNA reads TGTGCCAGCAGTTACTTCGAACCAATACAAGAGACCCAGTACTTC. The chain links TRBV6-2 or TRBV6-3 to TRBJ2-5; no reliable D call. Germline values: CDR1 MNHEY, CDR2 SVGEGT. The CDR3 covers 15 residues. Deletions cut 1 base from V and 2 bases from J, with 11 bases between.

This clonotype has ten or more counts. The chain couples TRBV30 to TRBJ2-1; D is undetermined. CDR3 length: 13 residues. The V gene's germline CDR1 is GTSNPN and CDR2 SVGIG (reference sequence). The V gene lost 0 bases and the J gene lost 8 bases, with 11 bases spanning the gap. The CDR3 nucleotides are TGTGCCTGGAGTGTACGACTTGGCGATGAGCAGTTCTTC. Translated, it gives CAWSVRLGDEQFF.

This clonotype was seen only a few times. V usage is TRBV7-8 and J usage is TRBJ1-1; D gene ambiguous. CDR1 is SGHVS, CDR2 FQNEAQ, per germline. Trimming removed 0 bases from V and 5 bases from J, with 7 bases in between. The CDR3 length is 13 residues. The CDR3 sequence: CASSLAQRTEAFF. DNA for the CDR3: TGTGCCAGCAGCTTAGCACAGAGGACTGAAGCTTTCTTT.

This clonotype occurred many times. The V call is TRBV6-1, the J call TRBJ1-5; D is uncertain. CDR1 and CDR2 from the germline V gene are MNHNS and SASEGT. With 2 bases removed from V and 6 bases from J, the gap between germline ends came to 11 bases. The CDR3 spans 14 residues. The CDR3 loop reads CASSERQFGQPQHF. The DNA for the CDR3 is TGTGCCAGCAGTGAAAGACAATTCGGTCAGCCCCAGCATTTT.

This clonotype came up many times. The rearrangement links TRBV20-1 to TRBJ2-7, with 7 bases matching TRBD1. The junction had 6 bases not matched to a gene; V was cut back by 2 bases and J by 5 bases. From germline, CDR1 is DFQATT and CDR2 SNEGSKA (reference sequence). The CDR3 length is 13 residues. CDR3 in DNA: TGCAGTGCTAGACGACAGGGCCGCCACGAGCAGTACTTC. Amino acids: CSARRQGRHEQYF.

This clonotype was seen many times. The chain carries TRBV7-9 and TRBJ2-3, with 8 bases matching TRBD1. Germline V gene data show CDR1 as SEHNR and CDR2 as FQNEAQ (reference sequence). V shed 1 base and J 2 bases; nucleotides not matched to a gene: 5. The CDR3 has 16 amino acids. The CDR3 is CASSLVRQGTTDTQYF. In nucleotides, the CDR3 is TGTGCCAGCAGCTTAGTCCGACAGGGGACCACAGATACGCAGTATTTT.

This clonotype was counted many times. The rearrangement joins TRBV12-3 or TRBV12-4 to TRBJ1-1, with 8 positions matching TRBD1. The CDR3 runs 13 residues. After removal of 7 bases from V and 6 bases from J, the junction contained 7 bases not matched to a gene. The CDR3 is CASNVDRGAEAFF. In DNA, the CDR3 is TGTGCCAGCAACGTCGACAGGGGCGCTGAAGCTTTCTTT.

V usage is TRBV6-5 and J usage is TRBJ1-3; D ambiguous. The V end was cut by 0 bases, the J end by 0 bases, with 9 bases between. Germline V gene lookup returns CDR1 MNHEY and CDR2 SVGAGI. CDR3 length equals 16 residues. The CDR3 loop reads CASSYSRRSSGNTIYF. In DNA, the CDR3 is TGTGCCAGCAGTTACTCTAGGCGATCCTCTGGAAACACCATATATTTT.

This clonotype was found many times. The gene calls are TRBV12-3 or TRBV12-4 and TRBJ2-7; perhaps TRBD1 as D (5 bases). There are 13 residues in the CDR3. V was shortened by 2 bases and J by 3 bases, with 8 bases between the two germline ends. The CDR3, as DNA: TGTGCCAGCAGTTTACAGGGTGGCTACGAGCAGTACTTC. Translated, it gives CASSLQGGYEQYF.

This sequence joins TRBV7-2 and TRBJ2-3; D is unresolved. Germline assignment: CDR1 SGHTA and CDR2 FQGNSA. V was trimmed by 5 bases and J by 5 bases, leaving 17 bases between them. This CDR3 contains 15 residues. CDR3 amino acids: CASSQPEYWGDTQYF. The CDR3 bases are TGTGCCAGCAGCCAACCAGAGTACTGGGGAGATACGCAGTATTTT.

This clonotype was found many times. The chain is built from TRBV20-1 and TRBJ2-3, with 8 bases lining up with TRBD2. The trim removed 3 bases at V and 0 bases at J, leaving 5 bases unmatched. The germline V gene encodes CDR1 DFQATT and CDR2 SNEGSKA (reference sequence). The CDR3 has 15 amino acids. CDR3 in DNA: TGCAGTGCTAGCCCGGTAGCGGGGAGCACAGATACGCAGTATTTT. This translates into CSASPVAGSTDTQYF.

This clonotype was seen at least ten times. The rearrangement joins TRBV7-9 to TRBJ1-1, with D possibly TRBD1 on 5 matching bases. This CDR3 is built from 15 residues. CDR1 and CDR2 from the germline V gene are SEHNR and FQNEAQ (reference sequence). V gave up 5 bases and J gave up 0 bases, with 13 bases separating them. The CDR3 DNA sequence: TGTGCCAGCAGCCCCCGGCGAGGGGTGAACACTGAAGCTTTCTTT. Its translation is CASSPRRGVNTEAFF.

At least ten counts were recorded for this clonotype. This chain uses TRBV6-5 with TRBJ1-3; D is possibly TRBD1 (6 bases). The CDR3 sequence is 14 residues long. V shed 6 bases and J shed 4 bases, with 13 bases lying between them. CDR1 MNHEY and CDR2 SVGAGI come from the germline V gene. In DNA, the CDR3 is TGTGCCAGCAGGCTACAGGGCGTCGGAAACACCATATATTTT. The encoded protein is CASRLQGVGNTIYF.

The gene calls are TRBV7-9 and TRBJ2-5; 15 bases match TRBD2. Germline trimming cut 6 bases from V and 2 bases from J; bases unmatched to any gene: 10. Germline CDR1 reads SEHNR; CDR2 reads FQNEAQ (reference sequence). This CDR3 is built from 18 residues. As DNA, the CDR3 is TGTGCCAGCAGTTCCGGGACTAGCGGGGGGATATCTCAAGAGACCCAGTACTTC. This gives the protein CASSSGTSGGISQETQYF.

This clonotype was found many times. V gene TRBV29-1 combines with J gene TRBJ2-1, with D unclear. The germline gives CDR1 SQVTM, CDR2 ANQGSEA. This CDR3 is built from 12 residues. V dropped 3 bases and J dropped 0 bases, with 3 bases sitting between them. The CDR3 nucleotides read TGCAGCGTTGATGACTCCTACAATGAGCAGTTCTTC. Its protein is CSVDDSYNEQFF.

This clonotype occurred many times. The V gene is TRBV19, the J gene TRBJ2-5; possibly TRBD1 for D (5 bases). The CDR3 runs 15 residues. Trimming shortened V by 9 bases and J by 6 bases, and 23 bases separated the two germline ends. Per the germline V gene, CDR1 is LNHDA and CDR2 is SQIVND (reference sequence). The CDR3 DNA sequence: TGTGCCAGCAGGTCGGACAACTCGCCGTCGAAGACCCAGTACTTC. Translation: CASRSDNSPSKTQYF.

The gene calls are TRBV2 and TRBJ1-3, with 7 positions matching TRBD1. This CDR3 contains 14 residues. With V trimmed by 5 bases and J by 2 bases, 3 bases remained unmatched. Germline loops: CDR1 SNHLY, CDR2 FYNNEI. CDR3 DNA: TGTGCCAGCAGTACAGGGGAACCTGGAAACACCATATATTTT. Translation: CASSTGEPGNTIYF.